Reported below is one TCR beta chain. The clone's antigen remains unknown. Base qualities are not at hand, and no much larger clone is one base apart. The twin pairs came from the European Cystic Fibrosis Twin and Sibling Study Cohort, a cohort that recruited patients from 150 to 200 CF clinics across 14 European countries. Zygosity and CFTR genotype were confirmed in-house, and zygosity was tested by multiplex PCR of nine short tandem repeat loci. Peripheral blood was sampled from each twin, with clinical parameters recorded on the day of blood sampling. Genomic DNA was isolated from peripheral blood cells with phenol/chloroform and kept in TE buffer at 4 degrees C. This record comes from a study of monozygotic twins with cystic fibrosis (dated by TCRdb to about 2021). In terms of the full investigation: Three micrograms of fragmented DNA went through approximately 14 PCR cycles to produce barcoded libraries. The study compared TCR beta repertoires within and between 16 monozygotic twin pairs with cystic fibrosis to assess genetic influence on V and J gene usage. On the day of blood sampling, twins were ranked among 1,060 cohort participants for weight-for-height and for FEVPerc (FEV1 disease centile). Data for three of the twin pairs had previously been reported in another context. The cohort included ten female and six male twin pairs, mostly children and adolescents, aged roughly 2.0 to 36.4 years with a median of approximately 8.9 years. The research as a whole found: Monozygotic CF twin pairs shared significantly more nucleotide-identical clonotypes within each pair than unrelated CF individuals shared with one another (P = 0.000026, Mann-Whitney). Simpson clonality was generally low (median about 0.01), which suggests a naive-dominated repertoire, and clonality was higher in the most severely affected patients. V gene usage was most similar to the co-twin for 13 of 16 pairs, and J usage for 8 of 16 pairs, suggesting genetic constraints. The cohort was small, and the number of shared CDR3s showed no association with age, concordance or disease severity.

Following the manufacturer's instructions, TCR beta CDR3 regions were amplified by multiplex PCR with the immunoSEQ immune profiling system. An Illumina NextSeq system was used to carry out the sequencing. The paper's processing steps were these. Sequence data were processed on the immunoSEQ Analyzer platform, and clonality was calculated as the square root of Simpson's index of productive rearrangements. Jensen-Shannon distance served as the measure of similarity in V and J usage, while OLGA was used to compute CDR3 generation probabilities. The researchers looked up shared CDR3 sequences in the immuneACCESS database (August 2020) and in VDJdb (December 2020). TCRdb re-hosts the immuneACCESS table, in-frame sequences only. Its copies lack some clones; in the studies checked, an unresolved V gene accounts for under half of them, and the cause for the rest is not known. The D gene and trimming were derived from the DNA, and the V and J assignments and clone size from that table. The table for this sample lists about 20,000 clones; approximately 87% of them were counted only once. Roughly 1.2% of the sample is taken by the ten largest.

CDR1 and CDR2, looked up from the germline V gene, are SQVTM and ANQGSEA. The CDR3 contains 12 residues, cysteine and phenylalanine counted. The read is trimmed to its CDR3 DNA, 36 bases read in frame from base 1. From V the trimming removes 7 bases and from J it removes 2 bases, while the gene matches leave 2 bases of the junction unaccounted for. Here the chain combines TRBV29-1 and TRBJ1-5; TRBD1 lines up with 7 middle nucleotides. Specimen: blood. The clonotype originates from a woman under 40 with cystic fibrosis. Here the CDR3 is given as CSAGTGNQPQHF. The nucleotide sequence is TGCAGCGCGGGGACAGGCAATCAGCCCCAGCATTTT.